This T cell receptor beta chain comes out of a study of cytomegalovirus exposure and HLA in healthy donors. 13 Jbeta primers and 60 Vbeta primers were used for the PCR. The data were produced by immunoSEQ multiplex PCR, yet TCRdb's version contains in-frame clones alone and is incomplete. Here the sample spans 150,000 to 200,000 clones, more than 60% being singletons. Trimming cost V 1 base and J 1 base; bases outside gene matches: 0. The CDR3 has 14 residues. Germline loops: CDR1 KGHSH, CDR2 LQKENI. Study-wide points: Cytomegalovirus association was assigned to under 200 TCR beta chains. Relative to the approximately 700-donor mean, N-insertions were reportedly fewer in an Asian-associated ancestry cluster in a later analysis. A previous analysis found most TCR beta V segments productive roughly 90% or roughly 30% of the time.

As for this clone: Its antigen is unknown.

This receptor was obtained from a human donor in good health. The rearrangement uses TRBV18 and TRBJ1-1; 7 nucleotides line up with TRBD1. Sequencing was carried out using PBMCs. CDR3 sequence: CASSPRTGNTEAFF. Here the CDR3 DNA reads TGTGCCAGCTCACCACGGACAGGGAACACTGAAGCTTTCTTT.